This T cell receptor beta chain stems from a study of blood T cell repertoires in COVID-19 (TCRdb year 2020). About the study as a whole: Samples from collaborators originated in the United States, Italy and Spain and spanned both the acute and convalescent phases of COVID-19. The material from the prospective study consisted of cDNA or gDNA derived from T cells, B-cell-depleted T cells, or PBMCs. Subjects who had been exposed to COVID-19, were actively infected with it, or had recovered from it provided the deeply sampled blood TCRbeta repertoires that made up the dataset. The repertoires were released in a freely available public database meant as a resource for research on the immune response to SARS-CoV-2. The samples were drawn from two sources: the first 160 participants of the ongoing ImmuneRACE study, and fewer than 1,500 subjects contributed by 6 global collaborators. Sample metadata almost always included a de-identified subject ID, COVID-19 status, age in years and sex. Where available, HLA class I and class II types were taken from metadata supplied by the sample provider and were not determined by assay-based typing. The study at large found these results: How much clinical and demographic metadata was included differed by source and by participant, and the metadata was provided uncurated.

Between the V and J ends, shortened by 0 bases and 8 bases respectively, the junction contains 10 bases. As encoded in the germline V gene (reference sequence), CDR1 is LGHDT while CDR2 is YNNKEL. Including the terminal cysteine and phenylalanine, the CDR3 comprises 13 residues. Only the CDR3 DNA is retained, 39 bases long and in frame from the first base. The immunoSEQ Assay, a bias-controlled multiplex PCR, was used to amplify TCRbeta CDR3 regions from genomic DNA. Concerning the study's data processing: The number of nucleated cells in each sample was estimated by amplification of reference gene primers within the assay. To quantify the absolute abundance of each unique TCRbeta CDR3 rearrangement, sequence reads were collapsed and filtered. For each sample, productive Simpson clonality was calculated by taking the square root of Simpson's diversity index across productive rearrangements. What TCRdb holds here is the immuneACCESS table cut down to in-frame rearrangements. Part of the clones is not present; checked against another copy, under half of the missing clones reflect an unresolved V gene, and the others are unexplained. V, J and clone size are those of that table, while D and trimming were read from the DNA. Across this sample there are fewer than 250,000 clones, with 86% seen only once. The ten most abundant clones make up around a tenth of the sample.

Regarding this clone: No antigen is known for it. Within one base of it there is no much larger clone, and no base qualities were kept.

One collaborating source in Seattle enrolled patients during active infection and followed them longitudinally through the course of disease. Collaborating institutions collected whole blood in K2EDTA tubes following their own protocols. Collaborator samples were shipped for TCRbeta analysis as frozen whole blood, isolated PBMCs, or DNA extracted from either sample type. The sample consisted of peripheral blood. The sequence came from a man aged 45 to 65 with COVID-19, enrolled during active disease. The chain was built from TRBV3-1 (or the pseudogene TRBV3-2) and TRBJ1-1; the D gene is not confidently resolved. The CDR3 reads CASSQDSGQEAFF. At the DNA level, the sequence is TGTGCCAGCAGCCAAGATTCTGGTCAGGAAGCTTTCTTT.